This T cell receptor beta chain was recovered during a study of shared clonotypes between healthy human individuals. Overall study findings and caveats: Researchers sampled blood only, noting tissue repertoires likely differ. Investigators expected sequencing depth to affect clonotype sharing among donors.

Splitting of each subset's genomic DNA was done evenly across several immunoSEQ plates. Using about 0.2 ug DNA, 30,000 or so T cell genomes, the sorted-subset replicate PCRs were run. Produced via immunoSEQ multiplex PCR; TCRdb's table is partial and in-frame only. The sample records about 2.3 million clones, over 90% being singletons. Germline values: CDR1 SGHTA, CDR2 FQGNSA. The length of the CDR3 is 16 residues. Unmatched junction bases numbered 6, after V lost 1 base and J lost 2 bases. In regard to this clone: The antigen remains undetermined.

The chain uses TRBV7-2 and TRBJ2-7; 9 bases line up with TRBD1. The sample consisted of naive CD4+ T cells from PBMCs. Subset indicated: CD45RA+ positively selected. The origin of this receptor is a man aged 18-30 years in good health. Some clones in this sample may be carry-over from other donors' samples. The CDR3: CASSLGGTGYTYEQYF. The CDR3 DNA is TGTGCCAGCAGCTTAGGCGGGACAGGGTATACCTACGAGCAGTACTTC.